This is a list of T cell receptor beta chains from one sample in a study of OX40 agonist ivuxolimab in advanced cancers. Sequencing was performed with immunoSEQ multiplex PCR; in TCRdb, only in-frame clones are kept and a portion is missing. The table shows more than 20,000 clones, with 86% occurring only once. Sequences were derived from CD4+ or CD8+ T cells sorted from blood, sampled in a trial of the OX40 agonist ivuxolimab. These receptors were collected from an adult with an advanced solid tumor such as melanoma, head and neck, liver or kidney cancer. The CDR3 runs from the conserved cysteine through the conserved F or W.

V: TRBV10-2
length: 13
J: TRBJ1-5
CDR3: CASSEVLYQPQHF

V: TRBV7-6
length: 13
J: TRBJ2-7
CDR3: CASSFRQAYEQYF

V: TRBV11-2
length: 15
J: TRBJ2-7
CDR3: CASSFSSSGSYEQYF

V: TRBV10-1
length: 14
J: TRBJ2-3
CDR3: CASSENGLTDTQYF

V: TRBV9
length: 12
J: TRBJ2-2
CDR3: CASSNENGELFF

V: TRBV19
length: 15
J: TRBJ2-7
CDR3: CASRGTSGSRYEQYF

V: TRBV28
length: 15
J: TRBJ1-5
CDR3: CASSLVAGGNQPQHF

V: TRBV7-6
length: 12
J: TRBJ2-7
CDR3: CASSQGSYEQYF

V: TRBV7-9
length: 14
J: TRBJ1-2
CDR3: CASSSDYRGGGYTF

V: TRBV5-6
length: 15
J: TRBJ2-1
CDR3: CASSFGDRAYNEQFF

V: TRBV9
length: 15
J: TRBJ2-3
CDR3: CASSVFPMSTDTQYF

V: TRBV7-9
length: 17
J: TRBJ2-7
CDR3: CASSFQGQGAFSYEQYF

V: TRBV29-1
length: 14
J: TRBJ1-1
CDR3: CSGSDREDVTEAFF

V: TRBV4-1
length: 14
J: TRBJ2-7
CDR3: CASSQESEGYEQYF

V: TRBV13
length: 13
J: TRBJ1-1
CDR3: CASSLVGTTEAFF

V: TRBV7-6
length: 16
J: TRBJ2-5
CDR3: CASSLELRTNQETQYF

V: TRBV4-1
length: 13
J: TRBJ1-5
CDR3: CASSQENPQPQHF

V: TRBV27
length: 12
J: TRBJ1-5
CDR3: CASRVEGQPQHF

V: TRBV18
length: 13
J: TRBJ1-1
CDR3: CASLNRQKAEAFF

V: TRBV18
length: 16
J: TRBJ1-5
CDR3: CASSPGQGDGNQPQHF

V: TRBV7-9
length: 15
J: TRBJ2-7
CDR3: CASSLWTGGAYEQYF

V: TRBV13
length: 16
J: TRBJ2-1
CDR3: CASSLNRGSSYNEQFF

V: TRBV5-1
length: 15
J: TRBJ2-1
CDR3: CASTGLVNSYNEQFF

V: TRBV7-6
length: 14
J: TRBJ2-7
CDR3: CASSPGTSSYEQYF

V: TRBV27
length: 15
J: TRBJ2-7
CDR3: CASKSSGTSPYEQYF

V: TRBV5-4
length: 15
J: TRBJ2-7
CDR3: CASSALGTGSYEQYF

V: TRBV30
length: 12
J: TRBJ1-1
CDR3: CAWSPSGLQAFF

V: TRBV14
length: 15
J: TRBJ1-2
CDR3: CASSSRDREVNGYTF

V: TRBV5-8
length: 11
J: TRBJ1-5
CDR3: CASSLGQPQHF

V: TRBV11-2
length: 15
J: TRBJ2-3
CDR3: CASSLDREVPDTQYF

V: TRBV19
length: 13
J: TRBJ2-7
CDR3: CASSIGHSYEQYF

V: TRBV9
length: 15
J: TRBJ2-5
CDR3: CASSDPGTGEETQYF

V: TRBV27
length: 14
J: TRBJ2-2
CDR3: CASSLTSPAGELFF

V: TRBV9
length: 14
J: TRBJ1-2
CDR3: CASSDRDRNYGYTF

V: TRBV7-6
length: 15
J: TRBJ2-7
CDR3: CASRVAGGPVHEQYF

V: TRBV7-9
length: 14
J: TRBJ2-2
CDR3: CASSLGPVTGELFF

V: TRBV9
length: 16
J: TRBJ2-2
CDR3: CASSSPSGGENGELFF

V: TRBV4-3
length: 16
J: TRBJ1-4
CDR3: CASSPLPYATNEKLFF

V: TRBV28
length: 15
J: TRBJ1-1
CDR3: CASSLRVGIITEAFF

V: TRBV6-6
length: 15
J: TRBJ1-2
CDR3: CASSYSNRVGYGYTF

V: TRBV28
length: 12
J: TRBJ2-1
CDR3: CASSPTWNEQFF

V: TRBV7-6
length: 14
J: TRBJ2-7
CDR3: CASSLGGTAYEQYF

V: TRBV2
length: 13
J: TRBJ2-4
CDR3: CASRGLVEFVQYF

V: TRBV27
length: 15
J: TRBJ2-1
CDR3: CASSLGGRREDEQFF

V: TRBV7-8
length: 17
J: TRBJ1-3
CDR3: CASSLAGRPGPGNTIYF